This entry concerns a single T cell receptor (beta chain). Antigen unknown. Unique molecular identifiers were incorporated during preparation of the TCRbeta library. From the PCR reads, TCRdb called clonotypes with MiXCR, one entry per CDR3 protein. Among 540,000 or so distinct CDR3 sequences, about 21% were seen once, and the ten largest hold roughly 15%. This sample was taken from a study of T-cell reconstitution after alpha-beta-depleted transplantation in children. Study-wide points: Approximately two months post-transplant, alpha-beta T cells reportedly originated from several hundred expanded graft clones. T-cell counts and diversity at one year following transplant were attributed mainly to newly produced T cells.

The sequences come from PBMCs, mostly from graft donor cells, collected 360 days after TCRalphabeta/CD19-depleted stem cell transplant. The clonotype comes from a boy younger than two who had a stem cell transplant for acute myeloid leukemia, so the T cells may come from the graft donor.

The CDR3 spells CAISADRATGNTIYF. DNA for the CDR3: TGTGCCATCAGTGCTGACAGGGCCACTGGAAACACCATATATTTT. The rearrangement joins TRBV10-3 to TRBJ1-3, with 7 bases lining up with TRBD1. The CDR3 totals 15 residues. The germline gives CDR1 ENHRY, CDR2 SYGVKD. The junction had 5 bases not matched to a gene; V was cut back by 4 bases and J by 2 bases.